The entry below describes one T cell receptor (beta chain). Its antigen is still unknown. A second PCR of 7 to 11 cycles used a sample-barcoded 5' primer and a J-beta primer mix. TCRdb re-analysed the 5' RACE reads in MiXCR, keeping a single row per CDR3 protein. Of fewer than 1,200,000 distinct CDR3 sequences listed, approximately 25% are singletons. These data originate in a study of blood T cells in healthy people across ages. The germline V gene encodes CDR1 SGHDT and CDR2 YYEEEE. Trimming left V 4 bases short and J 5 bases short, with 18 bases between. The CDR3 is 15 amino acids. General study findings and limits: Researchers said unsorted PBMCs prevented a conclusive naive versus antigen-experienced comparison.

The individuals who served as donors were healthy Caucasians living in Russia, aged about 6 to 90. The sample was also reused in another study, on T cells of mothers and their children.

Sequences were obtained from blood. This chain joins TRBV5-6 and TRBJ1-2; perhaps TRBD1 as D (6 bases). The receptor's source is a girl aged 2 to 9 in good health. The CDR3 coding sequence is TGTGCCAGCAGCCCGACAGGACCTAGCAGTTATGGCTACACCTTC. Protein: CASSPTGPSSYGYTF.